The TCR beta chain under discussion was sequenced for a study of control samples from healthy donors and cancer patients. Germline CDR1 reads SGHVS; CDR2 reads FQNEAQ. The CDR3 is 13 residues long. The ends were cut back, 5 bases at V and 7 bases at J, with 12 bases in the middle. Profiled with immunoSEQ multiplex PCR; TCRdb holds only in-frame clones, not every one. Of about 180,000 clones in the sample, 90% were seen once. The clonotype was recovered from a woman aged 45-60 years in good health. The V and J genes are TRBV7-8 and TRBJ1-3; D is ambiguous. Sequencing used blood. In nucleotides, the CDR3 is TGTGCCAGCAGCCCGCGGACCGCTAACACCATATATTTT. Encoded protein: CASSPRTANTIYF.